These 27 T cell receptor beta chains share one sample of origin, sequenced in a study of beta chain features in type 1 diabetes. What was sequenced were expressed TCRB transcripts, since all of the isolated RNA had been reverse transcribed. Assay used: immunoSEQ multiplex PCR; TCRdb lists only in-frame clones, some missing. This sample has around 400,000 clones, with more than 12% found just once. The sequenced sample was naive CD4+ T cells from blood. Every receptor here comes from a woman between 18 and 29 years old in good health.

This chain joins TRBV5-1 and TRBJ2-3; perhaps TRBD1 as D (6 bases). Germline CDR1 SGHRS, CDR2 YFSETQ. Between the trimmed V and J ends, which lost 4 bases and 6 bases, there was a span of 12 bases. The CDR3 is made up of 13 amino acids. CDR3: CASSPDRSDTQYF. CDR3 DNA: TGCGCCAGCAGCCCCGACAGGTCGGATACGCAGTATTTT.

The V call is TRBV5-1, the J call TRBJ1-2, with D possibly being TRBD1 (6 bases). The CDR3 runs 17 residues. From germline, CDR1 is SGHRS and CDR2 YFSETQ. V lost 3 bases and J lost 8, with 26 bases in between. CDR3 in DNA: TGCGCCAGCAGCTCCATGCCTCCGGGACAAAGAAGGACGGGCTACACCTTC. This gives the protein CASSSMPPGQRRTGYTF.

This chain connects TRBV2 to TRBJ2-4; D may be TRBD2 (7 bases). Germline-derived CDR1 and CDR2 are SNHLY and FYNNEI. The V gene lost 5 bases and the J gene lost 4 bases, with 15 bases spanning the gap. This CDR3 has 15 residues. The CDR3 DNA follows: TGTGCCAGCAGTCCCGCCGGGGGGCAGAAAAACATTCAGTACTTC. It encodes CASSPAGGQKNIQYF.

V and J are TRBV29-1 and TRBJ2-1; 11 positions match TRBD2. Germline-derived CDR1 and CDR2 are SQVTM and ANQGSEA. Trimming cost V 5 bases and J 3 bases; bases outside gene matches: 6. This CDR3 has 15 residues. The DNA of the CDR3 is TGCAGCGTTAGCGCCGGGACTAGCGGCTACAATGAGCAGTTCTTC. Translated, it gives CSVSAGTSGYNEQFF.

The chain has TRBV28 and TRBJ1-5; 7 nucleotides match TRBD1. The CDR3 is 15 amino acids. The J segment lost 1 base and the V segment lost 6 bases, leaving 6 bases of the junction unmatched. CDR1 MDHEN and CDR2 SYDVKM come from the germline V gene. The CDR3: CASSRGVPSNQPQHF. CDR3 DNA sequence: TGTGCCAGCAGCAGGGGGGTTCCAAGCAATCAGCCCCAGCATTTT.

This clone was seen a few times. CDR3 residues: CASRQREGTGELFF. The DNA for the CDR3 is TGTGCCAGCAGACAGCGGGAGGGCACCGGGGAGCTGTTTTTT. The V call is TRBV6-4, the J call TRBJ2-2; 10 nucleotides agree with TRBD2. Trimming cost V 6 bases and J 4 bases; bases outside gene matches: 2. The CDR3 covers 14 residues. Germline CDR1 MRHNA, CDR2 SNTAGT.

The CDR3 sequence is CASSYPTLNTEAFF. CDR3 bases: TGTGCCAGCAGTTACCCAACATTGAACACTGAAGCTTTCTTT. This rearrangement joins TRBV6-6 to TRBJ1-1, with D uncertain. This CDR3 has 14 amino acids. Germline V gene lookup returns CDR1 MNHNY and CDR2 SVGAGI (reference sequence). The ends were cut back, 2 bases at V and 0 bases at J, with 7 bases in the middle.

This sequence joins TRBV4-2 and TRBJ1-2, with 11 bases lining up with TRBD1. Germline assignment: CDR1 LGHNA and CDR2 YNFKEQ. This CDR3 is 15 amino acids long. V dropped 3 bases and J dropped 4; count of bases not matched to a gene: 4. The CDR3 here is CASSQAGTGGYGYTF. CDR3 in DNA: TGTGCCAGCAGCCAGGCGGGGACAGGGGGCTATGGCTACACCTTC.

V and J are TRBV29-1 and TRBJ2-3; 12 positions match TRBD1. Germline CDR1 reads SQVTM; CDR2 reads ANQGSEA. V lost 6 bases and J lost 4; bases outside the gene matches: 5. The CDR3 runs 14 residues. Here the CDR3 reads CSVTGTGGSDTQYF. In nucleotides, the CDR3 is TGCAGCGTGACCGGGACAGGGGGCTCAGATACGCAGTATTTT.

The chain recombines TRBV29-1 with TRBJ1-2; TRBD1 might be the D (5 bases). From germline, CDR1 is SQVTM and CDR2 ANQGSEA. The CDR3 loop spans 12 amino acids. With 4 bases removed from V and 6 bases from J, the gap between germline ends came to 12 bases. The CDR3 nucleotides are TGCAGCGTTGTGGGGGGACGCGATGGCTACACCTTC. Amino acids: CSVVGGRDGYTF.

This clone turned up a few times. The chain uses TRBV7-2 and TRBJ1-5; no clear D. Per germline, CDR1 SGHTA and CDR2 FQGNSA. CDR3 length: 16 residues. Trimming left V 2 bases short and J 6 bases short, with 17 bases between. CDR3 residues: CASSLRPAGASQPQHF. CDR3 sequence (DNA): TGTGCCAGCAGCTTACGGCCGGCCGGCGCTAGTCAGCCCCAGCATTTT.

There are a few counts of this clone. The gene calls are TRBV5-1 and TRBJ2-1; 10 bases fit TRBD1. This CDR3 has 14 amino acids. The ends lost 0 bases at V and 10 bases at J; junction bases unmatched: 4. Germline values: CDR1 SGHRS, CDR2 YFSETQ. Here the CDR3 DNA reads TGCGCCAGCAGCTTGGCCTGGACAGGGGGAGAGCAGTTCTTC. Translating it yields CASSLAWTGGEQFF.

The rearrangement uses TRBV7-2 and TRBJ2-7; TRBD1 aligns across 10 bases. V was clipped by 4 bases and J by 7 bases; unmatched bases: 4. The CDR3 totals 13 residues. Germline loops: CDR1 SGHTA, CDR2 FQGNSA. CDR3 sequence reads: CASSSTGGREQYF. For the CDR3, the DNA is TGTGCCAGCAGCTCGACAGGGGGCAGGGAGCAGTACTTC.

This clone was detected a few times. V and J are TRBV5-4 and TRBJ1-2; D remains unclear. V dropped 0 bases and J dropped 5 bases, with 11 bases sitting between them. CDR1 and CDR2 from the germline V gene are SGHNT and YYREEE (reference sequence). This CDR3 comprises 14 residues. The CDR3 protein is CASSLERREYGYTF. Written as DNA, the CDR3 is TGTGCCAGCAGCTTGGAGCGCAGAGAGTATGGCTACACCTTC.

The chain couples TRBV28 to TRBJ2-7; D unclear. The germline V and J ends were trimmed by 2 bases and 5 bases, with 4 bases remaining between them. Germline CDR1 MDHEN, CDR2 SYDVKM. The CDR3 length is 11 residues. CDR3 nucleotides: TGTGCCAGCAGTTTACAGGACGAGCAGTACTTC. It is translated as CASSLQDEQYF.

This chain uses TRBV28 with TRBJ2-3, with TRBD1 matching over 7 bases. The CDR3 loop spans 15 amino acids. Trimming removed 2 bases from V and 9 bases from J; junction bases left unmatched: 11. Germline V gives CDR1 MDHEN, CDR2 SYDVKM. Here the CDR3 reads CASSLPDRIGATQYF. DNA for the CDR3: TGTGCCAGCAGTTTACCGGACAGGATTGGGGCCACGCAGTATTTT.

The table lists this clone with a few counts. The gene calls are TRBV29-1 and TRBJ2-7; tentative D call: TRBD2 (6 bases). V lost 6 bases and J lost 3, with 18 bases in between. This CDR3 is built from 14 residues. Germline V lookup: CDR1 SQVTM, CDR2 ANQGSEA. This CDR3 is CSVQEGTFYYEQYF. CDR3 nucleotides: TGCAGCGTGCAGGAGGGGACGTTTTACTACGAGCAGTACTTC.

V is TRBV6-1 and J is TRBJ2-3, with 14 nucleotides matching TRBD2. This CDR3 has 15 residues. Trimming took 1 base from V and 10 from J; bases not matched to a gene: 4. Germline values: CDR1 MNHNS, CDR2 SASEGT. The CDR3 spells CASSEGPGLAGAQYF. The CDR3 coding sequence is TGTGCCAGCAGTGAAGGACCGGGACTAGCGGGAGCGCAGTATTTT.

The chain recombines TRBV5-1 with TRBJ1-1; perhaps TRBD1 as D (6 bases). The CDR3 is made up of 15 amino acids. With 0 bases removed from V and 0 bases from J, the gap between germline ends came to 9 bases. CDR1 and CDR2 from the germline V gene are SGHRS and YFSETQ. The CDR3 sequence is CASSLASGVNTEAFF. Written as DNA, the CDR3 is TGCGCCAGCAGCTTGGCTTCAGGGGTGAACACTGAAGCTTTCTTT.

The chain couples TRBV30 to TRBJ2-3; TRBD2 matches 9 bases. Germline V gene lookup returns CDR1 GTSNPN and CDR2 SVGIG (reference sequence). The CDR3 spans 15 residues. V gave up 3 bases and J gave up 8 bases; unmatched junction bases: 12. The CDR3 DNA reads TGTGCCTGGAGATTGACTAGCGGCCCAATAGGTACGCAGTATTTT. Encoded protein: CAWRLTSGPIGTQYF.

This clone occurred a few times. The chain employs TRBV4-3 and TRBJ2-6; 11 bases align to TRBD1. Losses at the gene ends were 3 bases for V and 0 bases for J; bases not matched to a gene: 7. The V gene's germline CDR1 is LGHNA and CDR2 YSLEER. The CDR3 has 19 residues. This CDR3 reads CASSHPKGTGGSGANVLTF. In nucleotides, the CDR3 is TGCGCCAGCAGCCACCCGAAGGGGACAGGGGGCTCTGGGGCCAACGTCCTGACTTTC.

A few counts support this clone. The chain uses TRBV30 and TRBJ1-5; 12 positions agree with TRBD1. V lost 1 base and J lost 9; bases outside the gene matches: 4. The CDR3 has 14 residues. Per germline, CDR1 GTSNPN and CDR2 SVGIG (reference sequence). CDR3 bases: TGTGCCTGGAGTGGGGACAGGGGGCAACTGCCCCAGCATTTT. It translates to CAWSGDRGQLPQHF. The whole variable domain, remainder taken from reference TRBV30 and TRBJ1-5, is SQTIHQWPATLVQPVGSPLSLECTVEGTSNPNLYWYRQAAGRGLQLLFYSVGIGQISSEVPQNLSASRPQDRQFILSSKKLLLSDSGFYLCAWSGDRGQLPQHFGDGTRLSIL.

This clone was observed a few times. The V gene is TRBV7-2, the J gene TRBJ1-1, with 7 bases matching TRBD1. Germline V gene lookup returns CDR1 SGHTA and CDR2 FQGNSA. This CDR3 contains 15 residues. Germline trimming cut 5 bases from V and 1 base from J; bases unmatched to any gene: 7. This chain's CDR3 is CASSKQGNTNTEAFF. The CDR3 DNA sequence: TGTGCCAGCAGCAAACAGGGGAATACGAACACTGAAGCTTTCTTT.

The chain employs TRBV18 and TRBJ2-7, with D possibly matching TRBD1 (5 bases). CDR3 length equals 16 residues. Per the germline V gene, CDR1 is KGHSH and CDR2 is LQKENI. V lost 1 base to trimming and J lost 5 bases, with 18 bases between them. DNA of the CDR3: TGTGCCAGCTCACCACTTCACGTAAAGGGGTCCAACGAGCAGTACTTC. It translates to CASSPLHVKGSNEQYF.

The chain uses TRBV30 and TRBJ1-2; D may be TRBD1 (5 bases). The germline V gene has CDR1 GTSNPN and CDR2 SVGIG (reference sequence). The CDR3 contains 12 residues. The germline V and J ends were trimmed by 7 bases and 2 bases, with 11 bases remaining between them. In DNA form, the CDR3 reads TGTGCCTCCGCGGGGGGAAACTATGGCTACACCTTC. Translation: CASAGGNYGYTF.

The chain couples TRBV18 to TRBJ2-2; possibly TRBD1 for D (6 bases). CDR3 size: 14 residues. Germline V gene sequence: CDR1 KGHSH, CDR2 LQKENI. V lost 3 bases and J lost 6, with 11 bases in between. The CDR3 here is CASSPRQDPGELFF. CDR3 nucleotides: TGTGCCAGCTCACCGAGACAGGATCCCGGGGAGCTGTTTTTT.

In its sample, this clone was seen a few times. V is TRBV5-1 and J is TRBJ2-2; no firm D call. Germline-derived CDR1 and CDR2 are SGHRS and YFSETQ. This CDR3 comprises 14 residues. With 3 bases removed from V and 4 bases from J, the gap between germline ends came to 10 bases. The CDR3 DNA follows: TGCGCCAGCAGCTCGTTCGAGGTCACCGGGGAGCTGTTTTTT. Protein product: CASSSFEVTGELFF. The full variable domain, in which reference TRBV5-1 and TRBJ2-2 provide the parts outside the CDR3, is KAGVTQTPRYLIKTRGQQVTLSCSPISGHRSVSWYQQTPGQGLQFLFEYFSETQRNKGNFPGRFSGRQFSNSRSEMNVSTLELGDSALYLCASSSFEVTGELFFGEGSRLTVL.